The 10 T cell receptor beta chains below come from one sample, sequenced in a study of technical replicates of blood from several donors. Sequenced by immunoSEQ multiplex PCR; TCRdb stores in-frame clones only, minus some. The profile shows more than 65,000 clones, over 85% of them singletons. Specimen: T cells isolated from PBMCs. All receptors derive from a human donor in good health.

The chain recombines TRBV10-1 with TRBJ1-3; TRBD1 agrees at 7 bases. Losses at the gene ends were 3 bases for V and 0 bases for J; bases not matched to a gene: 8. This CDR3 has 17 amino acids. Germline loops: CDR1 WNHNN, CDR2 SYGVQD (reference sequence). The DNA for the CDR3 is TGCGCCAGCAGTGACCGTCGACAGGGCGCCTCTGGAAACACCATATATTTT. Amino acid sequence: CASSDRRQGASGNTIYF.

The chain joins TRBV6-5 to TRBJ1-1; no clear D. In germline, CDR1 is MNHEY, CDR2 SVGAGI. Trimming cost V 7 bases and J 5 bases, with 8 bases left between them. The CDR3 runs 11 residues. CDR3: CASTSYTEAFF. CDR3 nucleotides: TGTGCCAGCACCAGTTATACTGAAGCTTTCTTT.

This clone has only one observation. The rearrangement links TRBV28 to TRBJ2-2; possibly TRBD1 for D (6 bases). The CDR3 has 11 amino acids. V shed 9 bases and J shed 7 bases, with 9 bases lying between them. CDR1 is MDHEN, CDR2 SYDVKM, per germline. CDR3 DNA: TGTGCCAGTAGGGACATCGGGGAGCTGTTTTTT. Its protein product is CASRDIGELFF.

The V gene is TRBV4-1, the J gene TRBJ2-7; 10 bases align to TRBD2. This CDR3 has 14 amino acids. The germline CDR1 and CDR2 sequences are MGHRA and YSYEKL. V shed 4 bases and J 5 bases; nucleotides not matched to a gene: 5. CDR3 DNA sequence: TGCGCCAGCAGCCGAGGTCTAGCGGGAGACGAGCAGTACTTC. Protein product: CASSRGLAGDEQYF.

This chain uses TRBV5-5 with TRBJ1-3; 7 bases are shared with TRBD1. Germline V gene lookup returns CDR1 SGHKS and CDR2 YYEKEE (reference sequence). Trimming took 4 bases from V and 0 from J; bases not matched to a gene: 13. There are 18 residues in the CDR3. CDR3 DNA sequence: TGTGCCAGCAGCAACCGGGACAGCCTTCCTTACTCTGGAAACACCATATATTTT. Protein product: CASSNRDSLPYSGNTIYF.

The chain carries TRBV7-9 and TRBJ1-2; the D gene is possibly TRBD1 (5 bases). The CDR3 has 12 amino acids. CDR1 SEHNR and CDR2 FQNEAQ come from the germline V gene (reference sequence). Trimming stripped 3 bases from V and 6 bases from J, with 8 bases between. In nucleotides, the CDR3 is TGTGCCAGCAGCTTCGGGGGTGATGGCTACACCTTC. It yields the protein CASSFGGDGYTF. Combining the CDR3 with reference TRBV7-9 and TRBJ1-2 gives the whole variable domain DTGVSQNPRHKITKRGQNVTFRCDPISEHNRLYWYRQTLGQGPEFLTYFQNEAQLEKSRLLSDRFSAERPKGSFSTLEIQRTEQGDSAMYLCASSFGGDGYTFGSGTRLTVV.

The V call is TRBV5-1, the J call TRBJ2-1, with D tentatively TRBD1 (5 bases). The CDR3 covers 11 residues. The germline V and J ends were trimmed by 3 bases and 9 bases, with 7 bases remaining between them. Germline CDR1 and CDR2: SGHRS and YFSETQ. CDR3 sequence reads: CASSSQGEQFF. DNA for the CDR3: TGCGCCAGCAGCTCGCAGGGTGAGCAGTTCTTC.

J is TRBJ1-2 and V is TRBV6-5, with 11 bases fitting TRBD1. This CDR3 spans 15 amino acids. The ends lost 2 bases at V and 8 bases at J; junction bases unmatched: 7. Per germline, CDR1 MNHEY and CDR2 SVGAGI. The CDR3 DNA follows: TGTGCCAGCAGTTACACACGGACAGGGGGCTTCGGCTACACCTTC. Amino acids: CASSYTRTGGFGYTF.

This chain joins TRBV5-4 and TRBJ2-3, with D possibly TRBD1 on 6 matching bases. CDR3 length equals 17 residues. Germline-derived CDR1 and CDR2 are SGHNT and YYREEE (reference sequence). V was shortened by 4 bases and J by 2 bases, with 20 bases between the two germline ends. In DNA, the CDR3 is TGTGCCAGCAGCCCCCTGGGGGCAGGGAGCTACACAGATACGCAGTATTTT. Translating it yields CASSPLGAGSYTDTQYF.

This chain joins TRBV7-9 and TRBJ1-4; D might be TRBD1 (6 bases). Trimming stripped 4 bases from V and 5 bases from J, with 8 bases between. CDR1 SEHNR and CDR2 FQNEAQ come from the germline V gene (reference sequence). The CDR3 length is 13 residues. CDR3 nucleotides: TGTGCCAGCAGCTCTAGGGGGAATGAAAAACTGTTTTTT. Translation gives CASSSRGNEKLFF.